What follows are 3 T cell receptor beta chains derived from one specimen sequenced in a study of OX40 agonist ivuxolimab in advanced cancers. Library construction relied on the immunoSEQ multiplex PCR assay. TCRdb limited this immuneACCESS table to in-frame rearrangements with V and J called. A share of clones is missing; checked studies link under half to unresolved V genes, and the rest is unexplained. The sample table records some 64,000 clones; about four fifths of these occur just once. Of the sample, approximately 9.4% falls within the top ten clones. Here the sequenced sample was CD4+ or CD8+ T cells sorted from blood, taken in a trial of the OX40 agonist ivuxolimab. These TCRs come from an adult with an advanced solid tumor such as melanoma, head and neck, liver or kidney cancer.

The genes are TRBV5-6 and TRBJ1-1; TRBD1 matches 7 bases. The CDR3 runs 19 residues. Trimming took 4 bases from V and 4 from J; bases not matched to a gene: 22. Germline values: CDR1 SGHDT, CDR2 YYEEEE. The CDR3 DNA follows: TGTGCCAGCAGCCGAGTGGAGGGGGCGATGTATGGAGTCATCACTGAAGCTTTCTTT. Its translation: CASSRVEGAMYGVITEAFF.

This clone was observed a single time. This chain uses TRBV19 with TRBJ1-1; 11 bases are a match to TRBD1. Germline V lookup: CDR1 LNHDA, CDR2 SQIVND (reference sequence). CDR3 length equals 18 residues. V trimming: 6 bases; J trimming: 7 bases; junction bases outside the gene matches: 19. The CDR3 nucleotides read TGTGCCAGTAGCCCCACGTCCTCAGGACAGGGGGCGCGGGGTGAAGCTTTCTTT. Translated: CASSPTSSGQGARGEAFF.

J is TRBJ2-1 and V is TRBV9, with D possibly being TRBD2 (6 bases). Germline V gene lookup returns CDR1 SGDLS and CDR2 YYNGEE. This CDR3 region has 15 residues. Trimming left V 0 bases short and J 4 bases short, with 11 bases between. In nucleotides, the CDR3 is TGTGCCAGCAGCGTAGGGGCGGGGTCGTACAATGAGCAGTTCTTC. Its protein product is CASSVGAGSYNEQFF.